This T cell receptor beta chain was retrieved from a study of T cell responses to AZD1222 COVID-19 vaccine. The assay was immunoSEQ multiplex PCR, and TCRdb's table has in-frame clones only and misses some. The table lists around 190,000 clones, approximately 92% of them singletons. The V and J ends lost 5 bases and 7 bases respectively, with 12 bases between them. Germline V lookup: CDR1 SEHNR, CDR2 FQNEAQ (reference sequence). The CDR3 spans 14 residues. V usage is TRBV7-9 and J usage is TRBJ1-6; the D gene is possibly TRBD1 (5 bases). This TCR was recovered from an adult in good health. The sample here was peripheral blood, taken on day 0 of AZD1222 vaccination. Here the CDR3 DNA reads TGTGCCAGCAGCCCCTCGGGGGGGAATTCACCCCTCCACTTT. The encoded protein is CASSPSGGNSPLHF.